This TCR beta chain was found in a study of blood T cell repertoires in COVID-19 (dated by TCRdb to 2020 to 2022). For the study in its entirety: Collaborator samples came from the United States, Italy and Spain and covered acute and convalescent phases of COVID-19. The material from the prospective study consisted of cDNA or gDNA derived from T cells, B-cell-depleted T cells, or PBMCs. Subjects who had been exposed to COVID-19, were actively infected with it, or had recovered from it provided the deeply sampled blood TCRbeta repertoires that made up the dataset. The repertoires were released in a freely available public database meant as a resource for research on the immune response to SARS-CoV-2. Samples came from the ongoing ImmuneRACE study (first 160 participants) plus 1,254 subjects from 6 global collaborators. The sample metadata nearly always contained a de-identified subject ID, COVID-19 status, age in years and sex. Where available, HLA class I and class II types were obtained from metadata supplied by the sample provider rather than from assay-based typing. What the authors observed across the whole study: The quantity of clinical and demographic metadata differed by source and by participant and was supplied without curation.

Measured from the cysteine to the phenylalanine, the CDR3 is 20 residues long. The CDR3 DNA has 60 bases and is translated from base 1. Trimming accounts for 0 bases at V and 4 bases at J, while the number of junction bases matched to no gene is 12. The germline V gene supplies CDR1 SGHAT and CDR2 FQNNGV. Whole blood was collected in K2EDTA tubes by collaborating institutions according to the institutions' own protocols. Collaborator samples were shipped for TCRbeta analysis as frozen whole blood, isolated PBMCs, or DNA extracted from either sample type. In the case of this clone: What this receptor recognizes is not known. The input lacks base qualities; no much larger clone sits a single base away.

The immunoSEQ Assay, a bias-controlled multiplex PCR, was used to amplify TCRbeta CDR3 regions from genomic DNA. Per the original workflow: The number of nucleated cells in each sample was estimated from the amplification of reference gene primers within the assay. To quantify the absolute abundance of each unique TCRbeta CDR3 rearrangement, sequence reads were collapsed and filtered. For each sample, productive Simpson clonality was calculated by taking the square root of Simpson's diversity index across productive rearrangements. This is the immuneACCESS table as TCRdb keeps it, with only in-frame sequences that have V and J called. A part of the clones is gone; compared with another copy, unresolved V genes explain less than half, and the rest is unexplained. The V and J calls and clone size come from that table; D and trimming were worked out from the DNA. This sample lists approximately 190,000 clones; about 85% were detected once. The top ten clonotypes cover 15% to 20% of the sample.

The origin of this receptor is a human donor in a cohort sampled during active COVID-19. The specimen was peripheral blood. The sequence links TRBV11-2 to TRBJ2-1; 13 junctional bases match TRBD2. The DNA sequence is as follows: TGTGCCAGCAGCTTAGATCTAACTAGCGGGAGGGGAGATCCTTACAATGAGCAGTTCTTC. Its translation is CASSLDLTSGRGDPYNEQFF.